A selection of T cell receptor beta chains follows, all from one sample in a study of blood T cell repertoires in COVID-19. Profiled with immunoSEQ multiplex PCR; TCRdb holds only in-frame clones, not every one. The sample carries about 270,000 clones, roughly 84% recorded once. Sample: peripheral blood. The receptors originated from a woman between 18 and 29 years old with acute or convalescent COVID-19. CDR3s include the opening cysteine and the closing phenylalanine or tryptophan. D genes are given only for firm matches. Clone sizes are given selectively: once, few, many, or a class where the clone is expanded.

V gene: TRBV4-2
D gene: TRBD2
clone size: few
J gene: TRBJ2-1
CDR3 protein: CASSQGGAGGEGNEQFF
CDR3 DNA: TGTGCCAGCAGCCAAGGGGGAGCGGGAGGGGAAGGGAATGAGCAGTTCTTC

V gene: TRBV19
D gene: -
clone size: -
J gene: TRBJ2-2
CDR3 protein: CASSREQGMALGELFF
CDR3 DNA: TGTGCCAGTAGTCGGGAGCAGGGTATGGCACTCGGGGAGCTGTTTTTT

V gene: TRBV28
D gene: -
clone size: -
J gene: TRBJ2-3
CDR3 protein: CASRPAAGRFTDTQYF
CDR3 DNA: TGTGCCAGCAGACCCGCAGCGGGCAGATTCACAGATACGCAGTATTTT

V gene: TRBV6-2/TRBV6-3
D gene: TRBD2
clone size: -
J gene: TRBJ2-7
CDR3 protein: CASSPVGLAAYEQYF
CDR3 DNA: TGTGCCAGCAGCCCCGTCGGACTAGCGGCCTACGAGCAGTACTTC

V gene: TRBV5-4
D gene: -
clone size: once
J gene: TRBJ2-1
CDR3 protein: CASSLERSAGNEQFF
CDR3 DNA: TGTGCCAGCAGCTTGGAGCGGTCTGCGGGTAATGAGCAGTTCTTC

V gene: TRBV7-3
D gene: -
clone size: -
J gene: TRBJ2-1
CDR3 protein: CASSPASYNEQFF
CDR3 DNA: TGTGCCAGCAGCCCCGCGAGTTACAATGAGCAGTTCTTC

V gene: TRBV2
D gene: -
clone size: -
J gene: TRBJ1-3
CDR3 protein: CASSEDVVGGFGNTIYF
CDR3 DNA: TGTGCCAGCAGTGAAGATGTGGTTGGAGGGTTCGGAAACACCATATATTTT

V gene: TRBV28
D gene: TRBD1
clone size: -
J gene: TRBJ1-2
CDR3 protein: CASSTQDRGNGYTF
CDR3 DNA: TGTGCCAGCAGTACCCAGGACAGGGGAAATGGCTACACCTTC

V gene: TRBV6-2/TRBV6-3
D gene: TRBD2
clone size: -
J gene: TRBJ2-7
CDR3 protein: CASSYGGGSYEQYF
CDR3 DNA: TGTGCCAGCAGTTACGGGGGGGGTTCCTACGAGCAGTACTTC

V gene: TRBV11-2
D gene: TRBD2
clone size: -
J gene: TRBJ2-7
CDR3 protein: CASSWTSGRAYEQYF
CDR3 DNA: TGTGCCAGCAGCTGGACTAGCGGGAGGGCCTACGAGCAGTACTTC

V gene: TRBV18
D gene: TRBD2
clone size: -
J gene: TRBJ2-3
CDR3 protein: CASSPGAGVLADTQYF
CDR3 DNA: TGTGCCAGCTCACCAGGGGCGGGAGTATTAGCAGATACGCAGTATTTT

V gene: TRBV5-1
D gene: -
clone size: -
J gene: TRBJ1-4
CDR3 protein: CASSPDGDNEKLFF
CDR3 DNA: TGCGCCAGCAGCCCCGACGGAGATAATGAAAAACTGTTTTTT

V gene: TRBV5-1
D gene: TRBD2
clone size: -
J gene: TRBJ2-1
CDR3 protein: CASSGMTSGVYNEQFF
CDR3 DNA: TGCGCCAGCAGCGGGATGACTAGCGGGGTCTACAATGAGCAGTTCTTC

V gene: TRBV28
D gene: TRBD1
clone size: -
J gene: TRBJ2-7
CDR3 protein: CASSLFGQGSNEQYF
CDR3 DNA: TGTGCCAGCAGTTTATTCGGACAGGGGTCCAACGAGCAGTACTTC